This T cell receptor beta chain derives from a study of CD8 T cells in Susac syndrome. The T cells that were sequenced for TCR beta were CD8+ and CD4+ cells from blood. FACS was used to enrich TEMRA cells, whereas the CD8+ and CD4+ T cells were obtained by negative isolation. An amount of RNA that ranged from roughly 0.45 to 1 ug was reverse transcribed with random hexamers. Multiplex PCR with immunoSEQ amplified the TCR beta CDR3 across 54 Vbeta and 13 Jbeta. TCRdb re-derived calls from the immunoSEQ multiplex PCR reads in MiXCR, one entry per CDR3 protein. The sample includes 15,000 to 20,000 distinct CDR3 sequences, about 95% of them seen just once. Germline lookup yields CDR1 LGHNA and CDR2 YSLEER. The CDR3 length is 12 residues. V was trimmed by 3 bases and J by 6 bases, leaving 7 bases between them. The sample holds one count of this clonotype.

This clonotype originated in a human donor in good health. The specimen was CD8+ T cells from PBMCs. This rearrangement joins TRBV4-3 to TRBJ2-3; D remains ambiguous. CDR3 sequence reads: CASSHTTDTQYF. CDR3 coding DNA: TGCGCCAGCAGCCACACGACGGATACGCAGTATTTT.